These T cell receptor beta chains were read from a single sample in a study of T cells after yellow fever vaccination. TCRdb reprocessed the 5' RACE reads via MiXCR and lists one record per CDR3 protein. The repertoire holds about 49,000 distinct CDR3 sequences, with roughly 7.3% as singletons. This specimen was CD8+ T cells sorted from PBMCs, taken roughly 14 days after the first yellow fever vaccination. The receptors stem from a man aged 18-30 years who received the YFV17D yellow fever vaccine. The CDR3 runs from the conserved cysteine through the conserved F or W. A D gene is named only where the DNA matches it firmly. Some rows have no size entry. The others give once, few or many, or a class for an expanded clone.

J gene: TRBJ2-5; D gene: TRBD2; V gene: TRBV2; clone size: NA; CDR3 DNA: TGTGCCAGCGGTGGGGGGGAAGTCTTGAAAGAGACCCAGTACTTC; CDR3 protein: CASGGGEVLKETQYF
J gene: TRBJ2-2; D gene: NA; V gene: TRBV5-7; clone size: NA; CDR3 DNA: TGTGCCAGCAGCCCGGGGCTCCTGTACATTAACACCGGGGAGCTGTTTTTT; CDR3 protein: CASSPGLLYINTGELFF
J gene: TRBJ2-7; D gene: NA; V gene: TRBV10-3; clone size: many; CDR3 DNA: TGTGCCATCAGTGATCCCAGACTAGTCTACGAGCAGTACTTC; CDR3 protein: CAISDPRLVYEQYF
J gene: TRBJ2-7; D gene: NA; V gene: TRBV7-8; clone size: NA; CDR3 DNA: TGTGCCAGCAGCTCGGTCACGGCTTCTCGAGACTACGAGCAGTACTTC; CDR3 protein: CASSSVTASRDYEQYF
J gene: TRBJ2-2; D gene: NA; V gene: TRBV5-1; clone size: many; CDR3 DNA: TGCGCCAGCATGGAAACAGGCACCGGGGAGCTGTTTTTT; CDR3 protein: CASMETGTGELFF
J gene: TRBJ1-1; D gene: TRBD1; V gene: TRBV12-3/TRBV12-4; clone size: many; CDR3 DNA: TGTGCCAGCAGTTTGGAGGGGGCGCTGAACACTGAAGCTTTCTTT; CDR3 protein: CASSLEGALNTEAFF
J gene: TRBJ2-1; D gene: NA; V gene: TRBV5-5; clone size: many; CDR3 DNA: TGTGCCAGCAGCATTGAGTGGGGAAGAGAGCAGTTCTTC; CDR3 protein: CASSIEWGREQFF
J gene: TRBJ1-6; D gene: NA; V gene: TRBV6-2/TRBV6-3; clone size: many; CDR3 DNA: TGTGCCAGCAGCCCTTCTAATGGCTCACCCCTCCACTTT; CDR3 protein: CASSPSNGSPLHF
J gene: TRBJ2-5; D gene: NA; V gene: TRBV20-1; clone size: many; CDR3 DNA: TGCAGTGCTAGAGATGACCCGGGAAATAAAAAAGAGACCCAGTACTTC; CDR3 protein: CSARDDPGNKKETQYF
J gene: TRBJ2-7; D gene: NA; V gene: TRBV7-2; clone size: many; CDR3 DNA: TGTGCCAGCAGCTCACAGGGCTACGAGCAGTACTTC; CDR3 protein: CASSSQGYEQYF
J gene: TRBJ1-1; D gene: NA; V gene: TRBV7-8; clone size: many; CDR3 DNA: TGTGCCAGCAGCTTGATACAGGGGAACACTGAAGCTTTCTTT; CDR3 protein: CASSLIQGNTEAFF
J gene: TRBJ1-6; D gene: TRBD1; V gene: TRBV19; clone size: few; CDR3 DNA: TGTGCCAGCGGACAGGGCGGGAATTCACCCCTCCACTTT; CDR3 protein: CASGQGGNSPLHF
J gene: TRBJ2-1; D gene: TRBD1; V gene: TRBV27; clone size: many; CDR3 DNA: TGTGCCAGTGGGACAGGGCTCTACAATGAGCAGTTCTTC; CDR3 protein: CASGTGLYNEQFF
J gene: TRBJ2-2; D gene: TRBD1; V gene: TRBV7-8; clone size: many; CDR3 DNA: TGTGCCAGCAGCTCCGCTTTGTTCCGGACAGGGGTTAGTAAGAAGACCGGGGAGCTGTTTTTT; CDR3 protein: CASSSALFRTGVSKKTGELFF
J gene: TRBJ1-2; D gene: NA; V gene: TRBV9; clone size: many; CDR3 DNA: TGTGCCAGCAGCCAAGATGGGGGGGCCGATGGCTACACCTTC; CDR3 protein: CASSQDGGADGYTF
J gene: TRBJ2-5; D gene: TRBD1; V gene: TRBV9; clone size: many; CDR3 DNA: TGTGCCAGCAGCGGAGAAGGGGGCGCAGGAGAGACCCAGTACTTC; CDR3 protein: CASSGEGGAGETQYF
J gene: TRBJ1-1; D gene: NA; V gene: TRBV4-1; clone size: many; CDR3 DNA: TGCGCCAGCAGCGAACTTAGGGGGGAGAACACTGAAGCTTTCTTT; CDR3 protein: CASSELRGENTEAFF
J gene: TRBJ2-5; D gene: TRBD2; V gene: TRBV25-1; clone size: many; CDR3 DNA: TGTGCCAGTGGGGAGGGCCTCCAAGAGACCCAGTACTTC; CDR3 protein: CASGEGLQETQYF
J gene: TRBJ2-7; D gene: NA; V gene: TRBV7-9; clone size: many; CDR3 DNA: TGTGCCAGCAGCTCGAGGGGTGCCAGCTCCTACGAGCAGTACTTC; CDR3 protein: CASSSRGASSYEQYF
J gene: TRBJ2-1; D gene: NA; V gene: TRBV11-2; clone size: many; CDR3 DNA: TGTGCCAGCAGCCCACCTCTTCACAATGAGCAGTTCTTC; CDR3 protein: CASSPPLHNEQFF
J gene: TRBJ2-7; D gene: NA; V gene: TRBV9; clone size: many; CDR3 DNA: TGTGCCAGCAGCGTAGGGCCAGGGTACGAGCAGTACTTC; CDR3 protein: CASSVGPGYEQYF
J gene: TRBJ1-2; D gene: NA; V gene: TRBV6-2/TRBV6-3; clone size: few; CDR3 DNA: TGTGCCAGCTGCATGGGGCGCATCTATGGCTACACCTTC; CDR3 protein: CASCMGRIYGYTF
J gene: TRBJ2-7; D gene: NA; V gene: TRBV18; clone size: many; CDR3 DNA: TGTGCCAGCTCACCTCCGGTTTCCTACGAGCAGTACTTC; CDR3 protein: CASSPPVSYEQYF
J gene: TRBJ2-1; D gene: NA; V gene: TRBV7-9; clone size: many; CDR3 DNA: TGTGCCAGCAGCTTTCAATACAATGAGCAGTTCTTC; CDR3 protein: CASSFQYNEQFF
J gene: TRBJ2-7; D gene: TRBD1; V gene: TRBV3-1; clone size: few; CDR3 DNA: TGTGCCAGCAGCCCAACCGGGACAGGGTCCTACGAGCAGTACTTC; CDR3 protein: CASSPTGTGSYEQYF
J gene: TRBJ2-3; D gene: TRBD2; V gene: TRBV6-4; clone size: many; CDR3 DNA: TGTGCCAGCAGTGCTAGCGGGGGGGCAGATACGCAGTATTTT; CDR3 protein: CASSASGGADTQYF
J gene: TRBJ2-2; D gene: NA; V gene: TRBV4-2; clone size: NA; CDR3 DNA: TGTGCCAGGAGCCCCGGGCTTAGGCAGATTAACACCGGGGAGCTGTTTTTT; CDR3 protein: CARSPGLRQINTGELFF
J gene: TRBJ1-2; D gene: NA; V gene: TRBV27; clone size: many; CDR3 DNA: TGTGCCAGCAGTCCACTTCCAGGCGGGATATATGGCTACACCTTC; CDR3 protein: CASSPLPGGIYGYTF
J gene: TRBJ2-5; D gene: TRBD2; V gene: TRBV28; clone size: many; CDR3 DNA: TGTGCCAGCAGCCCACTAGCGGGGGAAGAGACCCAGTACTTC; CDR3 protein: CASSPLAGEETQYF
J gene: TRBJ2-6; D gene: NA; V gene: TRBV6-2/TRBV6-3; clone size: many; CDR3 DNA: TGTGCCACCTCTGGCTCTGGGGCCAACGTCCTGACTTTC; CDR3 protein: CATSGSGANVLTF
J gene: TRBJ1-4; D gene: TRBD1; V gene: TRBV12-3/TRBV12-4; clone size: many; CDR3 DNA: TGTGCCTCCCCGGGGACAGGGAGGTCTGAAAAACTGTTTTTT; CDR3 protein: CASPGTGRSEKLFF
J gene: TRBJ2-7; D gene: TRBD1; V gene: TRBV7-9; clone size: few; CDR3 DNA: TGTGCCAGCACCCGAATGGGACAGGGGGAGGTCGAGCAGTACTTC; CDR3 protein: CASTRMGQGEVEQYF
J gene: TRBJ2-2; D gene: NA; V gene: TRBV6-2/TRBV6-3; clone size: many; CDR3 DNA: TGTGCCAGCACTGGGGCCCTCAACACCGGGGAGCTGTTTTTT; CDR3 protein: CASTGALNTGELFF
J gene: TRBJ1-1; D gene: NA; V gene: TRBV5-1; clone size: many; CDR3 DNA: TGCGCCAGCAGGCCCCTCCTTGTAGTTACGGGGGCGCCGGAGGCTTTCTTT; CDR3 protein: CASRPLLVVTGAPEAFF
J gene: TRBJ2-5; D gene: NA; V gene: TRBV5-1; clone size: many; CDR3 DNA: TGCGCCAGCAGCTCCTCACCCTCGACAGGCGGGGAGACCCAGTACTTC; CDR3 protein: CASSSSPSTGGETQYF
J gene: TRBJ2-1; D gene: TRBD1; V gene: TRBV7-3; clone size: many; CDR3 DNA: TGTGCCAGCAGCTCCGGGACAGGGGTTTTTAATGAGCAGTTCTTC; CDR3 protein: CASSSGTGVFNEQFF
J gene: TRBJ2-5; D gene: NA; V gene: TRBV9; clone size: medium-sized; CDR3 DNA: TGTGCCAGCAGCGTAGCTAACAGTCAAGAGACCCAGTACTTC; CDR3 protein: CASSVANSQETQYF
J gene: TRBJ1-2; D gene: NA; V gene: TRBV15; clone size: few; CDR3 DNA: TGTGCCACCAGCAGAGGCAGGGAATTCTATGGCTACACCTTC; CDR3 protein: CATSRGREFYGYTF
J gene: TRBJ1-3; D gene: NA; V gene: TRBV10-2; clone size: many; CDR3 DNA: TGCGCCACCTTCGAGGGGGACGGACCCAGCTCTGGAAACACCATATATTTT; CDR3 protein: CATFEGDGPSSGNTIYF
J gene: TRBJ2-1; D gene: NA; V gene: TRBV7-2; clone size: many; CDR3 DNA: TGTGCCAGCAGCTTAACTGGGCAGGGTAAGTTCTTC; CDR3 protein: CASSLTGQGKFF
J gene: TRBJ1-6; D gene: NA; V gene: TRBV4-1; clone size: few; CDR3 DNA: TGCGCCAGCAGCCAAGATGAGGGTCTTAATTCACCCCTCCACTTT; CDR3 protein: CASSQDEGLNSPLHF
J gene: TRBJ1-5; D gene: NA; V gene: TRBV6-5; clone size: many; CDR3 DNA: TGTGCCAGCAGTTACTCGTCCCAGGGGCCCCAGCATTTT; CDR3 protein: CASSYSSQGPQHF
J gene: TRBJ2-1; D gene: NA; V gene: TRBV7-9; clone size: many; CDR3 DNA: TGTGCCAGCGGAGACCGGGACAATGAGCAGTTCTTC; CDR3 protein: CASGDRDNEQFF
J gene: TRBJ2-7; D gene: TRBD2; V gene: TRBV20-1; clone size: many; CDR3 DNA: TGCAGTGCTAGAGGACTAGCGGGGGCCTTAGGCGTTGGCGAGCAGTACTTC; CDR3 protein: CSARGLAGALGVGEQYF
J gene: TRBJ2-1; D gene: NA; V gene: TRBV5-1; clone size: many; CDR3 DNA: TGCGCCAGCAGTTCCGCGGACTCCAATGAGCAGTTCTTC; CDR3 protein: CASSSADSNEQFF
J gene: TRBJ1-2; D gene: NA; V gene: TRBV4-1; clone size: many; CDR3 DNA: TGCGCCAGCAGCCAAGAGGATATTGTCTATGGCTACACCTTC; CDR3 protein: CASSQEDIVYGYTF
J gene: TRBJ2-2; D gene: NA; V gene: TRBV6-5; clone size: many; CDR3 DNA: TGTGCCAGCAGTTACGGCGCCGGGGAGCTGTTTTTT; CDR3 protein: CASSYGAGELFF
J gene: TRBJ2-1; D gene: NA; V gene: TRBV5-1; clone size: many; CDR3 DNA: TGCGCCAGCAGCGCCGGGCCTATTGATTGGGACAATGAGCAGTTCTTC; CDR3 protein: CASSAGPIDWDNEQFF
J gene: TRBJ2-1; D gene: TRBD1; V gene: TRBV15; clone size: many; CDR3 DNA: TGTGCCACCAGACCGGGACAGGGGTACAATGAGCAGTTCTTC; CDR3 protein: CATRPGQGYNEQFF
J gene: TRBJ2-5; D gene: NA; V gene: TRBV6-6; clone size: many; CDR3 DNA: TGTGCCAGCAGTTACCCATCCGGAGAGACCCAGTACTTC; CDR3 protein: CASSYPSGETQYF
J gene: TRBJ2-1; D gene: NA; V gene: TRBV7-9; clone size: many; CDR3 DNA: TGTGCCAGCAGCTTATCCCCGGAGCAGTTCTTC; CDR3 protein: CASSLSPEQFF